Each of the 22 T cell receptor beta chains below was sequenced from the same sample in a study of blood T cell repertoires in COVID-19. Repertoires were generated with immunoSEQ multiplex PCR, while TCRdb's copy carries only in-frame clones and drops some. The sample has 120,000 to 150,000 clones, 84% seen once. Sequenced input: peripheral blood. Receptor source: a human donor in a cohort sampled during active COVID-19.

This chain uses TRBV4-1 with TRBJ2-5, with a possible D match to TRBD1 (6 bases). Trimming removed 0 bases at V and 1 base at J, with 9 bases between. The CDR3 covers 15 residues. Per germline, CDR1 MGHRA and CDR2 YSYEKL. Here the CDR3 reads CASSQDGGGQETQYF. CDR3 in DNA: TGCGCCAGCAGCCAAGATGGGGGCGGCCAAGAGACCCAGTACTTC.

This clone came up a few times. The genes are TRBV4-1 and TRBJ1-2; no definite D call. This CDR3 region has 14 residues. V lost 4 bases and J 0 bases, leaving 9 bases between the germline ends. The germline gives CDR1 MGHRA, CDR2 YSYEKL. The CDR3 reads CASSPQEANYGYTF. The CDR3 nucleotides read TGCGCCAGCAGCCCCCAGGAAGCTAACTATGGCTACACCTTC.

This chain joins TRBV4-2 and TRBJ1-2; unclear D gene. V was shortened by 5 bases and J by 2 bases, with 9 bases between the two germline ends. In germline, CDR1 is LGHNA, CDR2 YNFKEQ. The CDR3 has 13 amino acids. CDR3 region: CASSFRGNYGYTF. The CDR3, as DNA: TGTGCCAGCAGCTTCAGAGGGAACTATGGCTACACCTTC.

The chain links TRBV6-5 to TRBJ2-7, with D uncertain. V was clipped by 7 bases and J by 0 bases, with 16 bases between them. Germline V gene data show CDR1 as MNHEY and CDR2 as SVGAGI. The CDR3 has 15 amino acids. The CDR3 region is CASTPSLTGSYEQYF. DNA of the CDR3: TGTGCCAGCACCCCGTCTCTGACGGGCTCCTACGAGCAGTACTTC.

The V and J genes are TRBV4-3 and TRBJ2-1, with TRBD2 matching over 7 bases. V lost 0 bases and J lost 7; bases outside the gene matches: 6. CDR1 is LGHNA and CDR2 is YSLEER in the germline V gene. CDR3 length: 15 amino acids. The CDR3 DNA reads TGCGCCAGCAGCCAAGACCGAGCGGGGCGGAATGAGCAGTTCTTC. It is translated as CASSQDRAGRNEQFF.

As DNA, the CDR3 is TGTGCCAGTAGTATAGTGAAGGGGTCCGGGGAGCTGTTTTTT. It codes for CASSIVKGSGELFF. The gene calls are TRBV19 and TRBJ2-2; D possibly corresponds to TRBD1 (5 bases). Trimming removed 1 base at V and 6 bases at J, with 9 bases between. Germline CDR1 LNHDA, CDR2 SQIVND (reference sequence). The CDR3 runs 14 residues.

The chain joins TRBV5-4 to TRBJ2-1; 7 nucleotides align to TRBD1. V was pared by 4 bases and J by 7 bases, with 8 bases of the junction left unmatched. The CDR3 contains 14 residues. Germline CDR1 SGHNT, CDR2 YYREEE (reference sequence). Here the CDR3 reads CASSLPDRKNEQFF. The CDR3 DNA reads as TGTGCCAGCAGCCTACCGGACAGGAAGAATGAGCAGTTCTTC.

The CDR3 DNA reads TGTGCCAGCAGCCCCCCTCCTGGAAACACCATATATTTT. It yields the protein CASSPPPGNTIYF. This chain links TRBV6-6 with TRBJ1-3; D call uncertain. Germline CDR1 and CDR2: MNHNY and SVGAGI (reference sequence). V gave up 6 bases and J gave up 2 bases, with 8 bases separating them. The CDR3 contains 13 residues.

The chain employs TRBV28 and TRBJ2-5; 12 bases align to TRBD1. Per the germline V gene, CDR1 is MDHEN and CDR2 is SYDVKM. The CDR3 has 17 amino acids. Unmatched junction bases numbered 14, after V lost 6 bases and J lost 6 bases. The CDR3 sequence is CASRTKGGTGGWKTQYF. CDR3 DNA sequence: TGTGCCAGCAGAACCAAAGGGGGGACAGGGGGCTGGAAGACCCAGTACTTC.

CDR3 coding DNA: TGCGCCAGCAGCCAAGGAGGACTAGCGGATCAAGAGACCCAGTACTTC. Translating it yields CASSQGGLADQETQYF. The chain combines TRBV4-3 with TRBJ2-5, with 10 bases that match TRBD2. CDR3 size: 16 residues. With 1 base clipped from V and 2 bases from J, the junction kept 4 bases outside the gene matches. Germline values: CDR1 LGHNA, CDR2 YSLEER.

V usage is TRBV11-2 and J usage is TRBJ1-2, with TRBD1 as a possible D gene (6 bases). V dropped 6 bases and J dropped 2 bases, with 13 bases sitting between them. The germline V gene has CDR1 SGHAT and CDR2 FQNNGV. The CDR3 extends over 14 amino acids. Written as DNA, the CDR3 is TGTGCCAGCAGGTCGGACAGCTCCAACTATGGCTACACCTTC. Protein: CASRSDSSNYGYTF.

The V and J genes are TRBV5-8 and TRBJ1-2; perhaps TRBD1 as D (6 bases). This CDR3 has 15 amino acids. Trimming pared 4 bases from V and 2 bases from J, leaving 15 bases between. Germline lookup yields CDR1 SGHTS and CDR2 YDEGEE. The CDR3 sequence is CASSRGIRGNYGYTF. The CDR3 coding sequence is TGTGCCAGCAGCCGAGGGATAAGGGGGAACTATGGCTACACCTTC.

This chain uses TRBV9 with TRBJ2-1, with D tentatively TRBD1 (6 bases). The germline gives CDR1 SGDLS, CDR2 YYNGEE. CDR3 length: 15 residues. Deletions cut 0 bases from V and 9 bases from J, with 16 bases between. CDR3 in DNA: TGTGCCAGCAGCGTAGCTGGGGGACATAGATCTGAGCAGTTCTTC. It is translated as CASSVAGGHRSEQFF.

V usage is TRBV4-2 and J usage is TRBJ2-7; D remains ambiguous. Germline values: CDR1 LGHNA, CDR2 YNFKEQ. The CDR3 has 14 amino acids. The ends were cut back, 0 bases at V and 2 bases at J, with 8 bases in the middle. CDR3 sequence (DNA): TGTGCCAGCAGCCAAGAGAGGTTTGCCTACGAGCAGTACTTC. It translates to CASSQERFAYEQYF.

This sequence joins TRBV29-1 and TRBJ2-7, with TRBD2 matching over 12 bases. The CDR3 is made up of 13 amino acids. V dropped 6 bases and J dropped 7; count of bases not matched to a gene: 7. Germline assignment: CDR1 SQVTM and CDR2 ANQGSEA. CDR3 coding DNA: TGCAGCGTAACGACTAGCGGGGGCCAGGAGCAGTACTTC. Amino acids: CSVTTSGGQEQYF.

The genes are TRBV4-3 and TRBJ2-3; 11 bases line up with TRBD1. The CDR3 length is 15 residues. V dropped 4 bases and J dropped 4; count of bases not matched to a gene: 4. The germline V gene has CDR1 LGHNA and CDR2 YSLEER. CDR3 region: CASSRGQGAADTQYF. The CDR3 coding sequence is TGCGCCAGCAGCCGAGGACAGGGGGCTGCAGATACGCAGTATTTT.

This clone was observed once. The chain carries TRBV4-3 and TRBJ2-4; a possible D gene is TRBD2 (7 bases). The CDR3 runs 17 residues. The V gene lost 1 base and the J gene lost 3 bases, with 16 bases spanning the gap. The germline CDR1 and CDR2 sequences are LGHNA and YSLEER. Written as DNA, the CDR3 is TGCGCCAGCAGCCAAGGCTTGGGGGGGGGCTTCAAAAACATTCAGTACTTC. It specifies CASSQGLGGGFKNIQYF.

The CDR3, as DNA: TGTGCCAGTAGCCACGGGGGGGATGCAACAGATACGCAGTATTTT. It translates to CASSHGGDATDTQYF. The chain recombines TRBV19 with TRBJ2-3, with TRBD2 identical over 8 bases. Germline loops: CDR1 LNHDA, CDR2 SQIVND (reference sequence). V trimming: 6 bases; J trimming: 3 bases; junction bases outside the gene matches: 8. This CDR3 comprises 15 residues.

The J gene is TRBJ1-3, the V gene TRBV6-5; D unclear. Germline V gene data show CDR1 as MNHEY and CDR2 as SVGAGI. The V end was cut by 8 bases, the J end by 0 bases, with 11 bases between. The CDR3 loop spans 14 amino acids. CDR3 protein: CASRIEGSGNTIYF. The CDR3 DNA reads as TGTGCCAGCCGGATTGAGGGCTCTGGAAACACCATATATTTT.

This chain's CDR3 is CASSSGQGGASTDTQYF. In DNA, the CDR3 is TGTGCCAGCAGCTCTGGACAGGGTGGTGCTAGCACAGATACGCAGTATTTT. This rearrangement joins TRBV5-5 to TRBJ2-3, with 8 bases that match TRBD1. Germline trimming cut 3 bases from V and 0 bases from J; bases unmatched to any gene: 9. Germline CDR1 is SGHKS and CDR2 is YYEKEE (reference sequence). The CDR3 is made up of 17 amino acids.

The chain employs TRBV7-2 and TRBJ2-5, with TRBD1 matching over 9 bases. CDR1 and CDR2 (germline): SGHTA, FQGNSA. The CDR3 spans 15 residues. V was pared by 5 bases and J by 5 bases, with 9 bases of the junction left unmatched. CDR3 DNA: TGTGCCAGCAGCGGAGATGGGACAGGGATCGAGACCCAGTACTTC. Residues: CASSGDGTGIETQYF.

This clone was picked up a small number of times. This chain connects TRBV5-1 to TRBJ2-7; D not resolved. There are 14 residues in the CDR3. V lost 4 bases, J lost 2 bases, and 13 bases lay in between. CDR1 SGHRS and CDR2 YFSETQ come from the germline V gene. In DNA form, the CDR3 reads TGCGCCAGCAGCGGAGAGACGCCTCCCTACGAGCAGTACTTC. Residues: CASSGETPPYEQYF.